The 5 T cell receptor beta chains in this list originate from one sample, sequenced in a study of blood T cell repertoires in COVID-19. Profiling relied on immunoSEQ multiplex PCR, and the TCRdb table lists in-frame clones only, not all of them. The table has about 66,000 clones, 70% to 90% seen once. Sample: peripheral blood. Source of these receptors: a woman in her sixties or seventies with acute or convalescent COVID-19.

The J gene is TRBJ1-1, the V gene TRBV30; 8 bases line up with TRBD1. The CDR3 length is 13 residues. CDR1 is GTSNPN, CDR2 SVGIG, per germline (reference sequence). V dropped 1 base and J dropped 4; count of bases not matched to a gene: 2. CDR3 in DNA: TGTGCCTGGAGTGGGACAGGGATCACTGAAGCTTTCTTT. Amino acids: CAWSGTGITEAFF. Together with reference TRBV30 and TRBJ1-1, the CDR3 gives the full variable domain: SQTIHQWPATLVQPVGSPLSLECTVEGTSNPNLYWYRQAAGRGLQLLFYSVGIGQISSEVPQNLSASRPQDRQFILSSKKLLLSDSGFYLCAWSGTGITEAFFGQGTRLTVV.

This chain links TRBV19 with TRBJ1-4, with 8 bases aligning to TRBD1. Germline CDR1 LNHDA, CDR2 SQIVND (reference sequence). The CDR3 is made up of 15 amino acids. V lost 5 bases to trimming and J lost 6 bases; unmatched junction nucleotides: 8. The CDR3 loop is CASSLGQGRDEKLFF. In DNA form, the CDR3 reads TGTGCCAGTAGTCTAGGACAGGGCAGAGATGAAAAACTGTTTTTT.

Details on this clone: Other nucleotide sequences from this sample produce the same CDR3. This chain joins TRBV20-1 and TRBJ1-1; D ambiguous. The V gene's germline CDR1 is DFQATT and CDR2 SNEGSKA (reference sequence). V was cut by 6 bases and J by 6 bases, with 11 bases left in between. CDR3 length equals 11 residues. CDR3 bases: TGCAGTGCGCCGGGGAGGGCTGAAGCTTTCTTT. Protein: CSAPGRAEAFF.

The chain has TRBV11-2 and TRBJ2-6; 9 positions agree with TRBD1. CDR1 and CDR2 (germline): SGHAT, FQNNGV. V lost 7 bases, J lost 2 bases, and 12 bases stayed unmatched. CDR3 size: 18 residues. This chain's CDR3 is CASTQVGQGFPGANVLTF. The CDR3, as DNA: TGTGCCAGCACCCAAGTGGGACAGGGCTTTCCTGGGGCCAACGTCCTGACTTTC.

As for this clone: This same CDR3 is encoded by further DNA sequences in the sample. The CDR3 loop reads CASSLGAGANTEAFF. As DNA, the CDR3 is TGTGCCAGCAGCTTAGGCGCAGGGGCGAACACTGAAGCTTTCTTT. The chain couples TRBV7-6 to TRBJ1-1, with a weak D call TRBD1 (6 bases). This CDR3 spans 15 amino acids. V was cut by 1 base and J by 1 base, with 10 bases left in between. CDR1 and CDR2 from the germline V gene are SGHVS and FNYEAQ.